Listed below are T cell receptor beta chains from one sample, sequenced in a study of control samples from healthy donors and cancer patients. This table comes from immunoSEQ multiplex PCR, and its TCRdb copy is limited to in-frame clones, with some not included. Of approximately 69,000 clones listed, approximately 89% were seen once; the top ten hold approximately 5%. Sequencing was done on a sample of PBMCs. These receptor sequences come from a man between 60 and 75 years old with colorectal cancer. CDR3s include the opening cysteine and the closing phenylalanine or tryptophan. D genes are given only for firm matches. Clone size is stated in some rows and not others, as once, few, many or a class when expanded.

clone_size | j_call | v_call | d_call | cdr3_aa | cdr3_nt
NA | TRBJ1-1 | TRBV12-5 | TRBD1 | CASGSDRGYTEAFF | TGTGCTAGTGGCTCGGACAGGGGGTACACTGAAGCTTTCTTT
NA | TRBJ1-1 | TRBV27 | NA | CASSLMGGVTEAFF | TGTGCCAGCAGTTTGATGGGTGGAGTCACTGAAGCTTTCTTT
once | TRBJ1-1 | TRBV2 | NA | CASRVRTAENTEAFF | TGTGCCAGCAGGGTTCGGACAGCGGAGAACACTGAAGCTTTCTTT
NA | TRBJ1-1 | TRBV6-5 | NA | CASSYDQGGNTEAFF | TGTGCCAGCAGTTACGATCAAGGGGGGAACACTGAAGCTTTCTTT
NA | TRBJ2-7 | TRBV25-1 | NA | CASSELPYEQYF | TGTGCCAGCAGTGAACTCCCCTACGAGCAGTACTTC
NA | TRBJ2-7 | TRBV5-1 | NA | CASSPGGKAYEQYF | TGCGCCAGCAGCCCAGGTGGTAAGGCCTACGAGCAGTACTTC
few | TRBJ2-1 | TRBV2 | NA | CASSEERPDNEQFF | TGTGCCAGCAGTGAAGAGCGGCCTGACAATGAGCAGTTCTTC
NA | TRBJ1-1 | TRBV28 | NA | CASSLRTENTEAFF | TGTGCCAGCAGTTTAAGGACAGAGAACACTGAAGCTTTCTTT
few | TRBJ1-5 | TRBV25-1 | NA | CASSESVGVNQPQHF | TGTGCCAGCAGTGAATCGGTGGGGGTAAATCAGCCCCAGCATTTT
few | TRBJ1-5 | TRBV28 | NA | CASSLSPSNQPQHF | TGTGCCAGCAGTTTATCCCCAAGCAATCAGCCCCAGCATTTT
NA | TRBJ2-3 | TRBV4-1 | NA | CASAPDLGAGTDTQYF | TGCGCCAGCGCCCCTGACTTGGGGGCAGGCACAGATACGCAGTATTTT
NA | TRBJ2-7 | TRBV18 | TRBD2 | CASSSGGDYEQYF | TGTGCCAGCTCATCGGGGGGGGACTACGAGCAGTACTTC
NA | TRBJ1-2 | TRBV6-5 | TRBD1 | CASSPGTGRNGYTF | TGTGCCAGCAGTCCCGGGACAGGGAGGAATGGCTACACCTTC
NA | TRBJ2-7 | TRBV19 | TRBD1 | CASKTGAYEQYF | TGTGCCAGTAAAACAGGGGCCTACGAGCAGTACTTC
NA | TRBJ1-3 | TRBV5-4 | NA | CASSPTVSGNTIYF | TGTGCCAGCAGCCCGACAGTCTCTGGAAACACCATATATTTT
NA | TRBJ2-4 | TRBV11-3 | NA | CASSLVGGSAKNIQYF | TGTGCCAGCAGCTTAGTCGGGGGTTCTGCTAAAAACATTCAGTACTTC
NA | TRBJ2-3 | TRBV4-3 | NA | CASSQRGNGADTQYF | TGCGCCAGCAGCCAACGGGGAAACGGGGCAGATACGCAGTATTTT
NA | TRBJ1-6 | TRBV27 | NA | CASSASGHYNSPLHF | TGTGCCAGCAGTGCCTCGGGACACTATAATTCACCCCTCCACTTT
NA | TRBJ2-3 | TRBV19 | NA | CASSIAQARTLDTDTQYF | TGTGCCAGTAGTATAGCCCAGGCCAGGACCCTGGACACAGATACGCAGTATTTT
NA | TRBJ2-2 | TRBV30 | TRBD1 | CAWTSRTGENTGELFF | TGTGCCTGGACCTCTCGGACAGGGGAGAACACCGGGGAGCTGTTTTTT
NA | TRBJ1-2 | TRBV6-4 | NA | CASRETGFSDGYTF | TGTGCCAGCAGAGAAACGGGATTTTCGGATGGCTACACCTTC
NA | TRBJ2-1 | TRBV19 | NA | CASRSQGPSNNEQFF | TGTGCCAGTAGATCCCAAGGCCCGTCCAACAATGAGCAGTTCTTC
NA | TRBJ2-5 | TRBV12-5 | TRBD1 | CASGRDSKETQYF | TGTGCTAGTGGTCGGGACAGCAAAGAGACCCAGTACTTC
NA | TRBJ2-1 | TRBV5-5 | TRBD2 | CASSLGLAYVDEQFF | TGTGCCAGCAGCCTGGGACTAGCGTACGTGGATGAGCAGTTCTTC
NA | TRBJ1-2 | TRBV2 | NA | CASRMFGAGGYTF | TGTGCCAGCAGGATGTTCGGGGCTGGTGGCTACACCTTC
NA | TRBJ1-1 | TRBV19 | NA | CASSWQGLRGEGTEAFF | TGTGCCAGTAGTTGGCAGGGGCTCCGAGGGGAGGGCACTGAAGCTTTCTTT
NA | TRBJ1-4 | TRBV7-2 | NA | CASSRRTNEKLFF | TGTGCCAGCAGCCGGAGAACTAATGAAAAACTGTTTTTT
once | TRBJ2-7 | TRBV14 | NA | CASSRGGRGYEQYF | TGTGCCAGCAGCCGGGGGGGCAGGGGCTACGAGCAGTACTTC
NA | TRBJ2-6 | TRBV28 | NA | CASSPGHGVTGANVLTF | TGTGCCAGCAGTCCAGGACATGGCGTAACTGGGGCCAACGTCCTGACTTTC
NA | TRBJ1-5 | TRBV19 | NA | CASSIRVRVGQPQHF | TGTGCCAGTAGTATCAGGGTCAGGGTAGGCCAGCCCCAGCATTTT
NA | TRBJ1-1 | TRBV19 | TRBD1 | CASSGQGSTTEAFF | TGTGCCAGTAGTGGACAGGGGTCGACCACTGAAGCTTTCTTT
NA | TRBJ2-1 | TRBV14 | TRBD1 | CASSQEGGRWNEQFF | TGTGCCAGCAGCCAAGAAGGGGGCCGCTGGAATGAGCAGTTCTTC
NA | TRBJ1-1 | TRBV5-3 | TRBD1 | CARSFGTGLEAFF | TGTGCCAGAAGCTTCGGGACAGGGCTTGAAGCTTTCTTT